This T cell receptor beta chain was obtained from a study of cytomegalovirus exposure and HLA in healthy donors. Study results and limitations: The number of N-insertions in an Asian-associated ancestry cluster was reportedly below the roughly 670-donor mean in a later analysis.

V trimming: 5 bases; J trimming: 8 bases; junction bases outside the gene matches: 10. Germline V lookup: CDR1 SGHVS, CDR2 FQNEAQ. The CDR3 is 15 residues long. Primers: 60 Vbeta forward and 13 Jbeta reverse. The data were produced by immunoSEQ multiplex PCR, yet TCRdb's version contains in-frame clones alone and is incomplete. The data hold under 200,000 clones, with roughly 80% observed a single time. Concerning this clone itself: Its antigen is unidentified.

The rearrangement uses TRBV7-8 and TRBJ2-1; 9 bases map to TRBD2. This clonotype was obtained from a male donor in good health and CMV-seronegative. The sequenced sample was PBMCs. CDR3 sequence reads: CASSPWTSDGDEQFF. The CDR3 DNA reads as TGTGCCAGCAGCCCTTGGACTAGCGACGGCGATGAGCAGTTCTTC.